Included here is one TCR beta chain sequence, with context. Its antigen is undetermined. The sample originates from a study of vaccination and CD4 T cells after COVID-19. V gave up 5 bases and J gave up 5 bases; unmatched junction bases: 9. This CDR3 region has 14 residues. CDR1 is DFQATT, CDR2 SNEGSKA, per germline (reference sequence). Sequence data for DNA of cultured CD4+ T cells were generated by the Oncomine TCR Beta short-read assay. Investigators obtained genomic DNA by extraction from cultured CD4+ T cells. TCRdb redid the calling of the PCR reads with MiXCR, one entry per CDR3 protein. The sample carries fewer than 20,000 distinct CDR3 sequences, 53% recorded once. Indicated treatment: roughly 11-day PBMC culture with coronavirus spike peptide pools or control peptides (ViraFEST assay). Points from the study as a whole: Spike mono-reactivity was found in 304 of the 307 vaccine-specific clones identified in convalescent patients.

The origin of this receptor is a human donor who had recovered from COVID-19. This chain joins TRBV20-1 and TRBJ2-5; 9 nucleotides agree with TRBD1. The input for sequencing was CD4+ T cells from blood, cultured in vitro, taken before SARS-CoV-2 vaccination. The CDR3 coding sequence is TGCAGTGCTCGACCGGGACAGGGATTCGAGACCCAGTACTTC. It is translated as CSARPGQGFETQYF.